This passage covers 29 T cell receptor beta chains from one sample sequenced in a study of CD8 T cells in ankylosing spondylitis. TCRdb itself ran the 5' RACE reads through MiXCR, one entry per CDR3 protein. The repertoire has 290,000 or so distinct CDR3 sequences, around 21% of them found once; the top ten carry roughly 3.4%. Material: blood, either unsorted or a sorted T cell fraction (not recorded which). The source is a female donor with ankylosing spondylitis or in good health (not recorded which).

The J gene is TRBJ1-6, the V gene TRBV6-6; D unresolved. This CDR3 spans 12 amino acids. The V end was cut by 8 bases, the J end by 8 bases, with 10 bases between. CDR1 and CDR2 (germline): MNHNY, SVGAGI (reference sequence). The CDR3 loop reads CASGRRDSPLHF. In DNA, the CDR3 is TGTGCCAGCGGGCGCCGTGATTCACCCCTCCACTTT.

J is TRBJ2-1 and V is TRBV20-1, with 10 bases fitting TRBD2. Germline V gene data show CDR1 as DFQATT and CDR2 as SNEGSKA (reference sequence). This CDR3 is built from 17 residues. V shed 3 bases and J 2 bases; nucleotides not matched to a gene: 10. The CDR3 sequence: CSASPSSGSLTYNEQFF. The CDR3 nucleotides read TGCAGTGCTAGTCCGTCTAGCGGGAGCCTAACCTACAATGAGCAGTTCTTC.

The chain combines TRBV20-1 with TRBJ2-3; TRBD1 or TRBD2 may be the D gene (7 bases each). Trimming shortened V by 6 bases and J by 3 bases, and 16 bases separated the two germline ends. This CDR3 spans 14 amino acids. CDR1 is DFQATT and CDR2 is SNEGSKA in the germline V gene (reference sequence). Here the CDR3 DNA reads TGCAGTGCCCTAGCCAGGGGGGGGACAGATACGCAGTATTTT. This sequence encodes CSALARGGTDTQYF.

This clonotype was counted only a few times. The chain has TRBV5-5 and TRBJ2-1; 10 nucleotides align to TRBD2. Germline CDR1 SGHKS, CDR2 YYEKEE (reference sequence). The ends lost 1 base at V and 8 bases at J; junction bases unmatched: 6. The CDR3 is 15 amino acids. The CDR3 DNA is TGTGCCAGCAGCTTGCGTCTAGCGGGAGTCTATGAGCAGTTCTTC. This encodes CASSLRLAGVYEQFF.

There are a few counts of this clonotype. The V gene is TRBV6-1, the J gene TRBJ2-7, with 9 bases matching TRBD2. CDR1 is MNHNS, CDR2 SASEGT, per germline. The CDR3 totals 15 residues. Trimming at V came to 6 bases and at J to 4 bases, leaving 10 bases not matched to a gene. The CDR3 DNA is TGTGCCAGCAGACTACGGGCGGGAGGGCCGTACGAGCAGTACTTC. It codes for CASRLRAGGPYEQYF.

The chain uses TRBV7-2 and TRBJ2-3; tentatively, D is TRBD2 (6 bases). The V end lost 0 bases, the J end lost 6 bases, and 16 bases lay between the germline ends. There are 16 residues in the CDR3. Per germline, CDR1 SGHTA and CDR2 FQGNSA. The CDR3 region is CASSLAGGTLPDTQYF. In DNA form, the CDR3 reads TGTGCCAGCAGCTTAGCGGGCGGGACCCTCCCCGATACGCAGTATTTT. Combining the CDR3 with reference TRBV7-2 and TRBJ2-3 gives the whole variable domain GAGVSQSPSNKVTEKGKDVELRCDPISGHTALYWYRQSLGQGLEFLIYFQGNSAPDKSGLPSDRFSAERTGGSVSTLTIQRTQQEDSAVYLCASSLAGGTLPDTQYFGPGTRLTVL.

V and J are TRBV12-3 or TRBV12-4 and TRBJ2-7, with 14 positions matching TRBD2. CDR3 length: 17 amino acids. V was pared by 5 bases and J by 1 base, with 7 bases of the junction left unmatched. Here the CDR3 reads CASSPRTSGRLSYEQYF. DNA of the CDR3: TGTGCCAGCAGTCCTCGGACTAGCGGGAGGTTGTCCTACGAGCAGTACTTC.

This clonotype was counted between two and nine times. The V gene is TRBV10-3, the J gene TRBJ1-5, with D possibly TRBD1 on 5 matching bases. V shed 4 bases and J shed 8 bases, with 12 bases lying between them. The CDR3 extends over 13 amino acids. Germline-derived CDR1 and CDR2 are ENHRY and SYGVKD. This CDR3 is CAISVRDAEPQHF. The CDR3 DNA follows: TGTGCCATCAGTGTTAGGGACGCGGAGCCCCAGCATTTT.

By its share, this clonotype is medium-sized. CDR3 amino acids: CSARVSGANVLTF. In DNA, the CDR3 is TGCAGCGCGAGGGTATCTGGGGCCAACGTCCTGACTTTC. The rearrangement uses TRBV29-1 and TRBJ2-6; the D gene is possibly TRBD2 (5 bases). Per the germline V gene, CDR1 is SQVTM and CDR2 is ANQGSEA. The CDR3 has 13 residues. The V end was cut by 7 bases, the J end by 1 base, with 8 bases between.

This clonotype appeared a single time. The chain joins TRBV11-2 to TRBJ1-6; D ambiguous. Trimming took 1 base from V and 8 from J, leaving 3 bases between them. The CDR3 totals 12 residues. Per the germline V gene, CDR1 is SGHAT and CDR2 is FQNNGV. The CDR3 DNA reads TGTGCCAGCAGCTTAGGGCATTCACCCCTCCACTTT. This translates into CASSLGHSPLHF.

In its sample, this clonotype was seen many times. V is TRBV7-8 and J is TRBJ2-1; D gene unclear. Germline CDR1 reads SGHVS; CDR2 reads FQNEAQ. There are 13 residues in the CDR3. V lost 3 bases and J 4 bases, leaving 7 bases between the germline ends. The DNA for the CDR3 is TGTGCCAGCAGCTTGGCGGTTTACAATGAGCAGTTCTTC. Translation gives CASSLAVYNEQFF.

The chain couples TRBV20-1 to TRBJ1-6; no definite D call. Germline CDR1 reads DFQATT; CDR2 reads SNEGSKA (reference sequence). The CDR3 totals 14 residues. V was shortened by 3 bases and J by 6 bases, with 12 bases between the two germline ends. As DNA, the CDR3 is TGCAGTGCTAGCTTTCGGCAGGCTAATTCACCCCTCCACTTT. Translation: CSASFRQANSPLHF.

The chain links TRBV29-1 to TRBJ2-7, with D possibly matching TRBD2 (5 bases). Germline V gene sequence: CDR1 SQVTM, CDR2 ANQGSEA. The length of the CDR3 is 12 residues. V was shortened by 4 bases and J by 6 bases, with 13 bases between the two germline ends. The CDR3 DNA reads as TGCAGCGTTGGAAGGCTAGAGGGCGAGCAGTACTTC. Translated: CSVGRLEGEQYF.

This chain connects TRBV5-6 to TRBJ2-7; a weak D match, TRBD1 (5 bases). The ends were cut back, 3 bases at V and 3 bases at J, with 13 bases in the middle. The CDR3 consists of 14 residues. Germline CDR1 and CDR2: SGHDT and YYEEEE. The CDR3 DNA reads as TGTGCCAGCAGCTCGAGAGGACACAGCTACGAGCAGTACTTC. This translates into CASSSRGHSYEQYF.

The chain combines TRBV5-1 with TRBJ2-7; 9 nucleotides line up with TRBD1. After removal of 0 bases from V and 4 bases from J, the junction contained 5 bases not matched to a gene. This CDR3 is built from 15 residues. Germline values: CDR1 SGHRS, CDR2 YFSETQ. The DNA of the CDR3 is TGCGCCAGCAGCTTGGCCGGGACAGGGCGATACGAGCAGTACTTC. Protein sequence: CASSLAGTGRYEQYF. The full variable domain, rest sourced from reference TRBV5-1 and TRBJ2-7, is KAGVTQTPRYLIKTRGQQVTLSCSPISGHRSVSWYQQTPGQGLQFLFEYFSETQRNKGNFPGRFSGRQFSNSRSEMNVSTLELGDSALYLCASSLAGTGRYEQYFGPGTRLTVT.

This clonotype was counted many times. The rearrangement links TRBV15 to TRBJ2-5; a weak D match, TRBD2 (5 bases). Per the germline V gene, CDR1 is LNHNV and CDR2 is YYDKDF (reference sequence). The CDR3 is 15 amino acids. V lost 0 bases and J lost 5, with 13 bases in between. CDR3 sequence reads: CATSRDFAGWETQYF. As DNA, the CDR3 is TGTGCCACCAGCAGAGATTTCGCGGGTTGGGAGACCCAGTACTTC. The full variable domain, with the rest looked up from reference TRBV15 and TRBJ2-5, is DAMVIQNPRYQVTQFGKPVTLSCSQTLNHNVMYWYQQKSSQAPKLLFHYYDKDFNNEADTPDNFQSRRPNTSFCFLDIRSPGLGDTAMYLCATSRDFAGWETQYFGPGTRLLVL.

This clonotype was recorded a few times. The genes are TRBV30 and TRBJ2-2; tentatively, D is TRBD2 (5 bases). Germline-derived CDR1 and CDR2 are GTSNPN and SVGIG (reference sequence). The V end lost 2 bases, the J end lost 7 bases, and 14 bases lay between the germline ends. The CDR3 is 14 residues long. CDR3: CAWSIDSRGGELFF. The DNA for the CDR3 is TGTGCCTGGAGTATAGACTCTCGGGGCGGGGAGCTGTTTTTT.

Only a few counts were recorded for this clonotype. The chain recombines TRBV24-1 with TRBJ2-1; TRBD2 matches at 11 bases. Losses at the gene ends were 4 bases for V and 5 bases for J; bases not matched to a gene: 9. The CDR3 runs to 17 residues. Germline V lookup: CDR1 KGHDR, CDR2 SFDVKD. CDR3 loop: CATSDPRPGLADNEQFF. Here the CDR3 DNA reads TGTGCCACCAGTGACCCAAGACCGGGACTAGCGGACAATGAGCAGTTCTTC.

This clonotype was picked up a small number of times. The CDR3 sequence: CASSRLEANVLTF. DNA for the CDR3: TGTGCCAGCAGTAGATTAGAGGCCAACGTCCTGACTTTC. The gene calls are TRBV6-1 and TRBJ2-6; no clear D gene. CDR3 length: 13 amino acids. The ends were cut back, 5 bases at V and 6 bases at J, with 8 bases in the middle. Germline V CDR1 and CDR2: MNHNS, SASEGT.

V gene TRBV4-1 combines with J gene TRBJ2-3; 13 bases are shared with TRBD2. Germline assignment: CDR1 MGHRA and CDR2 YSYEKL. V lost 1 base to trimming and J lost 3 bases; unmatched junction nucleotides: 7. The CDR3 extends over 18 amino acids. CDR3 DNA: TGCGCCAGCAGCCAAGGAGTGACTAGCGGGAGGATAACAGATACGCAGTATTTT. Amino acid sequence: CASSQGVTSGRITDTQYF.

The chain carries TRBV7-9 and TRBJ2-2; D possibly uses TRBD1 or TRBD2 (5 bases each). V was trimmed by 2 bases and J by 4 bases, leaving 14 bases between them. CDR3 size: 16 residues. Germline-derived CDR1 and CDR2 are SEHNR and FQNEAQ (reference sequence). CDR3 residues: CASSLTTIRGTGELFF. CDR3 in DNA: TGTGCCAGCAGCTTAACGACTATAAGGGGCACCGGGGAGCTGTTTTTT. The full variable domain, with the rest looked up from reference TRBV7-9 and TRBJ2-2, is DTGVSQNPRHKITKRGQNVTFRCDPISEHNRLYWYRQTLGQGPEFLTYFQNEAQLEKSRLLSDRFSAERPKGSFSTLEIQRTEQGDSAMYLCASSLTTIRGTGELFFGEGSRLTVL.

This clonotype has ten or more counts. The CDR3 nucleotides read TGTGCCAGCAGCTTAGCCCACCCTAGTCGGAGCGACGGATCCTATGGCTACACCTTC. This encodes CASSLAHPSRSDGSYGYTF. The chain is built from TRBV7-2 and TRBJ1-2, with D hard to call. Deletions cut 0 bases from V and 4 bases from J, with 24 bases between. The length of the CDR3 is 19 residues. The V gene's germline CDR1 is SGHTA and CDR2 FQGNSA.

This clonotype was counted only a few times. The rearrangement links TRBV5-1 to TRBJ2-5; D unclear. CDR3 length: 14 amino acids. From germline, CDR1 is SGHRS and CDR2 YFSETQ. Trimming removed 2 bases at V and 1 base at J, with 9 bases between. CDR3 in amino acids: CASSLEAGQETQYF. Here the CDR3 DNA reads TGCGCCAGCAGCTTAGAAGCCGGCCAAGAGACCCAGTACTTC. Together with reference TRBV5-1 and TRBJ2-5, the CDR3 gives the full variable domain: KAGVTQTPRYLIKTRGQQVTLSCSPISGHRSVSWYQQTPGQGLQFLFEYFSETQRNKGNFPGRFSGRQFSNSRSEMNVSTLELGDSALYLCASSLEAGQETQYFGPGTRLLVL.

A few counts support this clonotype. The chain combines TRBV28 with TRBJ2-3, with TRBD2 matching 9 bases. The CDR3 loop spans 14 amino acids. Germline CDR1 reads MDHEN; CDR2 reads SYDVKM. J gave up 6 bases and V 4 bases, and 5 bases lay outside the gene matches. As DNA, the CDR3 is TGTGCCAGCAGTTCTAGCGGGAACACGGATACGCAGTATTTT. This encodes CASSSSGNTDTQYF. The whole variable domain, remainder taken from reference TRBV28 and TRBJ2-3, is DVKVTQSSRYLVKRTGEKVFLECVQDMDHENMFWYRQDPGLGLRLIYFSYDVKMKEKGDIPEGYSVSREKKERFSLILESASTNQTSMYLCASSSSGNTDTQYFGPGTRLTVL.

This CDR3 is CASSQDPRGREQYF. The CDR3 DNA reads TGCGCCAGCAGCCAAGATCCCAGGGGGCGCGAGCAGTACTTC. V is TRBV4-3 and J is TRBJ2-7, with 8 bases identical to TRBD1. Trimming removed 0 bases from V and 6 bases from J; junction bases left unmatched: 4. CDR1 and CDR2 (germline): LGHNA, YSLEER. CDR3 length equals 14 residues.

The table lists this clonotype with a few counts. This rearrangement joins TRBV7-2 to TRBJ2-3, with a tentative D call TRBD1 (6 bases). The CDR3 runs 16 residues. Germline CDR1 SGHTA, CDR2 FQGNSA. With 3 bases removed from V and 0 bases from J, the gap between germline ends came to 13 bases. CDR3 coding DNA: TGTGCCAGCAGCTTGTCGGGACACACTAGCACAGATACGCAGTATTTT. Protein sequence: CASSLSGHTSTDTQYF.

The chain uses TRBV7-8 and TRBJ2-5; TRBD1 might be the D (6 bases). CDR1 is SGHVS and CDR2 is FQNEAQ in the germline V gene. V was cut by 2 bases and J by 13 bases, with 17 bases left in between. The CDR3 extends over 13 amino acids. The CDR3, as DNA: TGTGCCAGCAGCTTATGGCTGGGGGCCTACGTGTACTTC. Translating it yields CASSLWLGAYVYF.

This clonotype was observed many times. The gene calls are TRBV29-1 and TRBJ2-2; 7 bases line up with TRBD1. Germline trimming cut 4 bases from V and 4 bases from J; bases unmatched to any gene: 3. The CDR3 extends over 13 amino acids. Germline V gene data show CDR1 as SQVTM and CDR2 as ANQGSEA. CDR3 amino acids: CSVVRTGTGELFF. The CDR3 DNA sequence: TGCAGCGTTGTGCGGACAGGCACCGGGGAGCTGTTTTTT.

The V call is TRBV11-2, the J call TRBJ2-5; 8 positions match TRBD1. The CDR3 contains 16 residues. With V trimmed by 5 bases and J by 5 bases, 13 bases remained unmatched. From germline, CDR1 is SGHAT and CDR2 FQNNGV. The CDR3 bases are TGTGCCAGCAGCGGACCGGGACAGGCCTCGCGGGAGACCCAGTACTTC. Encoded protein: CASSGPGQASRETQYF.